Shown below are 5 T cell receptor beta chains from a single sample sequenced in a study of T cell repertoires in ileal Crohn's disease (dated by TCRdb to 2018 to 2020). The time point label corresponds to: proximal margin of the surgical specimen (macroscopically non-inflamed). The library was prepared using the immunoSEQ multiplex PCR assay. TCRdb retrieved this table from immuneACCESS and kept in-frame rearrangements only. Not all clones are present; in checked studies, unresolved V genes account for under half, and no reason is known for the remainder. The sample yields 3,000 to 4,000 clones; roughly 89% were counted once. 13% of the sample is in the top ten clones. Sequencing was performed on ileal tissue. These receptors were taken from an adult with Crohn's disease.

In DNA form, the CDR3 reads TGCAGCGTTGGGATGGTGGGGCCTAATGAAGCTTTCTTT. This sequence encodes CSVGMVGPNEAFF. The V call is TRBV29-1, the J call TRBJ1-1; the D gene is possibly TRBD1 (5 bases). CDR1 is SQVTM, CDR2 ANQGSEA, per germline. This CDR3 has 13 amino acids. V was clipped by 4 bases and J by 7 bases, with 16 bases between them.

The gene calls are TRBV28 and TRBJ1-5; no clear D gene. V was shortened by 6 bases and J by 4 bases, with 13 bases between the two germline ends. Germline values: CDR1 MDHEN, CDR2 SYDVKM. The CDR3 sequence is 14 residues long. This chain's CDR3 is CASRPGRMNQPQHF. DNA of the CDR3: TGTGCCAGCAGACCAGGACGGATGAATCAGCCCCAGCATTTT.

This chain connects TRBV19 to TRBJ2-1, with D possibly TRBD2 on 5 matching bases. V shed 5 bases and J shed 6 bases, with 14 bases lying between them. There are 14 residues in the CDR3. Germline values: CDR1 LNHDA, CDR2 SQIVND (reference sequence). The CDR3: CASSPRGLGNEQFF. In nucleotides, the CDR3 is TGTGCCAGTAGTCCTCGAGGGTTGGGCAATGAGCAGTTCTTC. The variable domain in full, completed from reference TRBV19 and TRBJ2-1, reads DGGITQSPKYLFRKEGQNVTLSCEQNLNHDAMYWYRQDPGQGLRLIYYSQIVNDFQKGDIAEGYSVSREKKESFPLTVTSAQKNPTAFYLCASSPRGLGNEQFFGPGTRLTVL.

This chain uses TRBV10-3 with TRBJ2-1; 7 bases fit TRBD1. This CDR3 spans 14 amino acids. The junction had 4 bases not matched to a gene; V was cut back by 0 bases and J by 8 bases. CDR1 is ENHRY and CDR2 is SYGVKD in the germline V gene. The CDR3 loop reads CAISESTGSYEQFF. CDR3 nucleotide sequence: TGTGCCATCAGTGAGTCGACAGGGTCGTATGAGCAGTTCTTC.

The chain links TRBV7-8 to TRBJ2-5; D unresolved. V was shortened by 5 bases and J by 4 bases, with 14 bases between the two germline ends. The CDR3 loop spans 14 amino acids. Looked up from germline, CDR1 is SGHVS and CDR2 is FQNEAQ. As DNA, the CDR3 is TGTGCCAGCAGCCCCAGCCCAGTTCGAGAGACCCAGTACTTC. This translates into CASSPSPVRETQYF.